The next 11 T cell receptor beta chains were all read from a single sample in a study of T cells after yellow fever vaccination (dated by TCRdb to about 2019). To prepare the library, 5' RACE was applied. For sequencing, an Illumina NovaSeq 6000 was employed. Starting from the raw public reads, TCRdb applied fastp trimming at Q25, assembled clones with MiXCR and retained in-frame beta chains. Rows are unified per CDR3 protein, each entry keeping the most common DNA and genes. The sample table shows fewer than 450,000 distinct CDR3 sequences, and approximately 3.9% are seen once. Roughly a quarter of the sample is taken by the ten largest. Reading the label with the study, this specimen's treatment or condition is: live attenuated yellow fever vaccine strain. The sample here was PBMCs, taken 5 days after the yellow fever booster vaccination. These receptors all come from a man younger than 30 who received the YFV17D yellow fever vaccine.

In this sample, this clonotype turned up a few times. V and J are TRBV20-1 and TRBJ1-6, with 10 bases lining up with TRBD1. This CDR3 region has 16 residues. CDR1 DFQATT and CDR2 SNEGSKA come from the germline V gene (reference sequence). The V and J ends lost 4 bases and 8 bases, in that order; junction bases with no gene match: 11. The CDR3 coding sequence is TGCAGTGCTACCTATACCGGGACAGGGGTTTATTCACCCCTCCACTTT. Translation: CSATYTGTGVYSPLHF.

This clonotype appeared a few times. CDR3 DNA sequence: TGCGCCAGCGGAAGCTCGTACAATGAGCAGTTCTTC. It specifies CASGSSYNEQFF. The chain joins TRBV5-1 to TRBJ2-1, with D unresolved. Trimming stripped 7 bases from V and 4 bases from J, with 9 bases between. Germline assignment: CDR1 SGHRS and CDR2 YFSETQ. The CDR3 is made up of 12 amino acids. Together with reference TRBV5-1 and TRBJ2-1, the CDR3 gives the full variable domain: KAGVTQTPRYLIKTRGQQVTLSCSPISGHRSVSWYQQTPGQGLQFLFEYFSETQRNKGNFPGRFSGRQFSNSRSEMNVSTLELGDSALYLCASGSSYNEQFFGPGTRLTVL.

The chain recombines TRBV20-1 with TRBJ1-2, with D unclear. CDR3 length: 14 residues. The V and J ends lost 0 bases and 4 bases respectively, with 12 bases between them. Germline CDR1 reads DFQATT; CDR2 reads SNEGSKA (reference sequence). The CDR3 loop reads CSARDRGALYGYTF. CDR3 sequence (DNA): TGCAGTGCTAGAGACCGAGGAGCGCTCTATGGCTACACCTTC.

This clonotype was counted only a few times. This chain's CDR3 is CASSPNGLAGYNEQFF. The DNA for the CDR3 is TGTGCCAGCAGCCCAAATGGACTAGCGGGGTACAATGAGCAGTTCTTC. This rearrangement joins TRBV13 to TRBJ2-1; 12 nucleotides agree with TRBD2. Losses at the gene ends were 5 bases for V and 4 bases for J; bases not matched to a gene: 6. From germline, CDR1 is PRHDT and CDR2 FYEKMQ (reference sequence). The CDR3 extends over 16 amino acids.

The rearrangement joins TRBV5-1 to TRBJ1-4; 9 bases fit TRBD1. V gave up 4 bases and J gave up 4 bases; unmatched junction bases: 5. In germline, CDR1 is SGHRS, CDR2 YFSETQ. The CDR3 sequence is 15 residues long. This chain's CDR3 is CASSVQGAVNEKLFF. The CDR3 region has the DNA TGCGCCAGCAGCGTACAGGGGGCGGTTAATGAAAAACTGTTTTTT.

This chain uses TRBV27 with TRBJ1-2, with D possibly matching TRBD1 (6 bases). V was shortened by 5 bases and J by 4 bases, with 14 bases between the two germline ends. This CDR3 region has 14 residues. Germline V gene lookup returns CDR1 MNHEY and CDR2 SMNVEV (reference sequence). The CDR3 DNA is TGTGCCAGCAGTAGGGGGGACGGATTCTATGGCTACACCTTC. Its protein is CASSRGDGFYGYTF.

The genes are TRBV15 and TRBJ2-3; no clear D gene. Germline V gene data show CDR1 as LNHNV and CDR2 as YYDKDF (reference sequence). V lost 1 base and J 10 bases, leaving 9 bases between the germline ends. This CDR3 is built from 12 residues. The CDR3: CATSRAVRAQYF. CDR3 coding DNA: TGTGCCACCAGCAGAGCCGTACGGGCGCAGTATTTT.

The CDR3 nucleotides are TGTGCTAGTGGTGAGGGGGAGACCCAGTACTTC. Amino acids: CASGEGETQYF. This chain joins TRBV12-5 and TRBJ2-5; D could derive from TRBD1 or TRBD2 (5 bases each). This CDR3 spans 11 amino acids. The V gene's germline CDR1 is LGHNT and CDR2 FRNRAP. Deletions cut 5 bases from V and 5 bases from J, with 6 bases between. Looking up the rest from reference TRBV12-5 and TRBJ2-5 gives the full variable domain: DARVTQTPRHKVTEMGQEVTMRCQPILGHNTVFWYRQTMMQGLELLAYFRNRAPLDDSGMPKDRFSAEMPDATLATLKIQPSEPRDSAVYFCASGEGETQYFGPGTRLLVL.

This sequence joins TRBV5-1 and TRBJ2-5; 10 bases line up with TRBD2. Trimming took 0 bases from V and 4 from J; bases not matched to a gene: 9. CDR3 length equals 17 residues. Germline lookup yields CDR1 SGHRS and CDR2 YFSETQ. The CDR3 sequence is CASSLASSGGFLETQYF. The CDR3 coding sequence is TGCGCCAGCAGCTTGGCCTCTAGCGGGGGATTCCTAGAGACCCAGTACTTC.

In this sample, this clonotype turned up a few times. The chain has TRBV10-3 and TRBJ2-7; 9 positions agree with TRBD1. The CDR3 is 12 amino acids. V shed 8 bases and J 6 bases; nucleotides not matched to a gene: 5. CDR1 and CDR2 (germline): ENHRY, SYGVKD. The CDR3 loop is CAIGDRVLEQYF. For the CDR3, the DNA is TGTGCCATCGGGGACAGGGTTCTCGAGCAGTACTTC.

There are many counts of this clonotype. This chain connects TRBV5-1 to TRBJ1-2; tentatively, D is TRBD1 (5 bases). The CDR3 is 15 residues long. Germline V lookup: CDR1 SGHRS, CDR2 YFSETQ. The ends were cut back, 4 bases at V and 3 bases at J, with 16 bases in the middle. CDR3 loop: CASSLDSQAHYGYTF. CDR3 bases: TGCGCCAGCAGCCTGGATTCACAGGCCCACTATGGCTACACCTTC.